Each of the 9 T cell receptor beta chains below was sequenced from the same sample in a study of liver allograft versus peripheral blood T cells. Study background: Transplanted-liver T cell receptor repertoires were compared with recipients' peripheral blood repertoires.

TCRdb fed the reads into MiXCR, producing one record per CDR3 protein. The repertoire has roughly 2,000 distinct CDR3 sequences, around 17% of them found once; the top ten carry around a quarter. The receptors here all came from a human patient who had a liver transplant. Certain T cells may be donor cells from the graft.

This clonotype counts as medium-sized. The chain joins TRBV9 to TRBJ1-1; the D is unclear. The germline CDR1 and CDR2 sequences are SGDLS and YYNGEE. This CDR3 has 14 residues. Trimming stripped 4 bases from V and 6 bases from J, with 16 bases between. CDR3 protein: CASSPPTGISEAFF. CDR3 DNA sequence: TGTGCCAGCAGCCCCCCCACGGGGATCTCTGAAGCTTTCTTT.

J is TRBJ2-1 and V is TRBV27, with D perhaps being TRBD1 or TRBD2 (5 bases each). V was clipped by 4 bases and J by 7 bases, with 11 bases between them. This CDR3 is built from 13 residues. Looked up from germline, CDR1 is MNHEY and CDR2 is SMNVEV (reference sequence). The CDR3 loop reads CASSWGPQNEQFF. In nucleotides, the CDR3 is TGTGCCAGCAGTTGGGGACCGCAGAATGAGCAGTTCTTC.

With regard to this clonotype: This may arise from a read error, as a much more abundant clone is one base away. The chain has TRBV10-3 and TRBJ2-3, with D possibly TRBD2 on 5 matching bases. The CDR3 length is 13 residues. Trimming left V 5 bases short and J 5 bases short, with 11 bases between. Germline V gene data show CDR1 as ENHRY and CDR2 as SYGVKD. The CDR3 bases are TGTGCCATCAGTTACGGACTCCGAGATACGCAGTATTTT. Its protein is CAISYGLRDTQYF.

By share of the sample, this clonotype is medium-sized. The V and J genes are TRBV7-9 and TRBJ1-6; D is unclear. This CDR3 region has 13 residues. CDR1 and CDR2 (germline): SEHNR, FQNEAQ (reference sequence). The ends were cut back, 4 bases at V and 8 bases at J, with 9 bases in the middle. The CDR3 bases are TGTGCCAGCAGCTCCCCAATGGATTCACCCCTCCACTTT. This gives the protein CASSSPMDSPLHF.

This clonotype has at least ten counts. The V and J genes are TRBV12-3 or TRBV12-4 and TRBJ1-1; tentative D call: TRBD1 (5 bases). The CDR3 sequence is 14 residues long. The V gene lost 5 bases and the J gene lost 5 bases, with 15 bases spanning the gap. CDR3 sequence reads: CASSLAGGGTEAFF. CDR3 bases: TGTGCCAGCAGTCTCGCCGGGGGGGGTACTGAAGCTTTCTTT.

By share of the sample, this clonotype is medium-sized. The chain combines TRBV6-1 with TRBJ1-4, with D perhaps TRBD1 (6 bases). V was cut by 5 bases and J by 8 bases, with 9 bases left in between. From germline, CDR1 is MNHNS and CDR2 SASEGT. CDR3 length: 12 amino acids. The CDR3 region has the DNA TGTGCCAGCAGTACTCAGGGGGAAAAACTGTTTTTT. Protein sequence: CASSTQGEKLFF.

This clonotype has only a few counts. The CDR3 region has the DNA TGTGCCAGCAGTTTATGGAGACCAACAGGGTCCAATGAGCAGTTCTTC. Encoded protein: CASSLWRPTGSNEQFF. The rearrangement links TRBV12-3 or TRBV12-4 to TRBJ2-1, with D tentatively TRBD1 (6 bases). The CDR3 is made up of 16 amino acids. Deletions cut 2 bases from V and 6 bases from J, with 17 bases between.

This clonotype is labeled medium-sized (0.01 to 0.1%). CDR3 DNA sequence: TGTGCCATCAAGGGGGACTATGGCTACACCTTC. Residues: CAIKGDYGYTF. This chain uses TRBV10-3 with TRBJ1-2; D is possibly TRBD1 (6 bases). Between the trimmed V and J ends, which lost 7 bases and 3 bases, there was a span of 6 bases. This CDR3 comprises 11 residues. Germline V gene data show CDR1 as ENHRY and CDR2 as SYGVKD.

In this sample, this clonotype turned up once. The chain joins TRBV15 to TRBJ2-1; D is uncertain. V lost 5 bases and J lost 6, with 11 bases in between. From germline, CDR1 is LNHNV and CDR2 YYDKDF (reference sequence). The CDR3 loop spans 13 amino acids. The CDR3 region is CATSSRRGNEQFF. In nucleotides, the CDR3 is TGTGCCACCAGCTCCCGGAGAGGCAATGAGCAGTTCTTC. The full variable domain, completed using reference TRBV15 and TRBJ2-1, is DAMVIQNPRYQVTQFGKPVTLSCSQTLNHNVMYWYQQKSSQAPKLLFHYYDKDFNNEADTPDNFQSRRPNTSFCFLDIRSPGLGDTAMYLCATSSRRGNEQFFGPGTRLTVL.